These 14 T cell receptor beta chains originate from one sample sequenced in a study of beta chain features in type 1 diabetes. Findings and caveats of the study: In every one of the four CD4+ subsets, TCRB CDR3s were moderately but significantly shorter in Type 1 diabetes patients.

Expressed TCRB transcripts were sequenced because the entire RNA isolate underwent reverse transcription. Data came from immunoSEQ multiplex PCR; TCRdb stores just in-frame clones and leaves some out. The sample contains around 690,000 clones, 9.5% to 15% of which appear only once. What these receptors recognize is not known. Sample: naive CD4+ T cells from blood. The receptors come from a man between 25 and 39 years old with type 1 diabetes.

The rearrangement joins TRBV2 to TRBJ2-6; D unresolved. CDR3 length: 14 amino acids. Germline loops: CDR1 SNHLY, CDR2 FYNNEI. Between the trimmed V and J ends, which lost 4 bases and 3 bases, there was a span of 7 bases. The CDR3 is CASSGGGGANVLTF. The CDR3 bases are TGTGCCAGCAGTGGGGGTGGTGGGGCCAACGTCCTGACTTTC.

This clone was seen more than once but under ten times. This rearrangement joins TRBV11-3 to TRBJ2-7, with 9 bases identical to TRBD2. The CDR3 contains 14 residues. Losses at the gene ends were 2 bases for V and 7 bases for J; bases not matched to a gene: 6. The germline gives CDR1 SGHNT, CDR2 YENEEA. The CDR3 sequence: CASSLQRTSAEQYF. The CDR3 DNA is TGTGCCAGCAGCTTACAGCGGACTAGCGCAGAGCAGTACTTC.

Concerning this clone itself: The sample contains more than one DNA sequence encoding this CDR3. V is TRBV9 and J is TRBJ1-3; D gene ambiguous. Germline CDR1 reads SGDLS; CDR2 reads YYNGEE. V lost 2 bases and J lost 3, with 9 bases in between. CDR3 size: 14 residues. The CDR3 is CASSVGVSGNTIYF. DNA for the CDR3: TGTGCCAGCAGCGTCGGAGTGAGTGGAAACACCATATATTTT.

This chain's CDR3 is CASSPLAGGETQYF. The CDR3 nucleotides are TGTGCCAGCAGTCCCCTAGCGGGGGGAGAGACCCAGTACTTC. This chain links TRBV28 with TRBJ2-5, with 11 nucleotides matching TRBD2. This CDR3 has 14 residues. Germline V CDR1 and CDR2: MDHEN, SYDVKM. V trimming: 5 bases; J trimming: 4 bases; junction bases outside the gene matches: 3.

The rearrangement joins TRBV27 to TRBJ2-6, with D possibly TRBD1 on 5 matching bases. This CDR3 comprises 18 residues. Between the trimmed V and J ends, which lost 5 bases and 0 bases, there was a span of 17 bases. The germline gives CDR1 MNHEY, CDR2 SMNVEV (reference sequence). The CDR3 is CASSTRQLTGSGANVLTF. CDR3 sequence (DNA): TGTGCCAGCAGTACCCGACAGCTTACCGGCTCTGGGGCCAACGTCCTGACTTTC. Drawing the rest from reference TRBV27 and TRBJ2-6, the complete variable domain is EAQVTQNPRYLITVTGKKLTVTCSQNMNHEYMSWYRQDPGLGLRQIYYSMNVEVTDKGDVPEGYKVSRKEKRNFPLILESPSPNQTSLYFCASSTRQLTGSGANVLTFGAGSRLTVL.

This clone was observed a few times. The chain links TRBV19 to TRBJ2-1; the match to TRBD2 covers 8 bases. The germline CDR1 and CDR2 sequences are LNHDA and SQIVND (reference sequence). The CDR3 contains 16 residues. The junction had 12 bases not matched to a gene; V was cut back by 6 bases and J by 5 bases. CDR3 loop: CASRRNKAGANNEQFF. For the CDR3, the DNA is TGTGCCAGTAGGCGGAATAAAGCGGGGGCAAACAATGAGCAGTTCTTC.

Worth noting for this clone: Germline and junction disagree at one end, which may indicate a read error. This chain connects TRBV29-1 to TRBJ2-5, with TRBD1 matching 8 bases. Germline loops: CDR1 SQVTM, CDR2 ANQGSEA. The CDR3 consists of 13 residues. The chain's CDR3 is CSVEGTGQGTQYF. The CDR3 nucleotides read TGCAGCGTTGAGGGGACAGGCCAAGGGACCCAGTACTTC.

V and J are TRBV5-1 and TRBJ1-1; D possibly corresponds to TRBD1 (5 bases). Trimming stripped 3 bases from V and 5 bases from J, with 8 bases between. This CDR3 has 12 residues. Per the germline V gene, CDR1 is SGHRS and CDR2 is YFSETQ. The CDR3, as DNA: TGCGCCAGCAGCTGGGGCAGTACTGAAGCTTTCTTT. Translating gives CASSWGSTEAFF.

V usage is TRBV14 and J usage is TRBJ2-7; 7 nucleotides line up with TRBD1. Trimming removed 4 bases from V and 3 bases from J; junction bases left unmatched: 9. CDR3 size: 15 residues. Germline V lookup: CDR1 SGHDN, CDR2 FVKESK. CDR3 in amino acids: CASSRPGTDHYEQYF. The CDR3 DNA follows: TGTGCCAGCAGCCGTCCCGGGACAGACCACTACGAGCAGTACTTC.

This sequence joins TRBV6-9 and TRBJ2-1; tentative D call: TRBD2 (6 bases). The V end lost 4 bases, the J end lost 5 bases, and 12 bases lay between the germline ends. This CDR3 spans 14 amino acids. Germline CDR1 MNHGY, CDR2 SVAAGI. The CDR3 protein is CASSSGDWDNEQFF. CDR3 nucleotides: TGTGCCAGCAGTTCGGGGGATTGGGACAATGAGCAGTTCTTC.

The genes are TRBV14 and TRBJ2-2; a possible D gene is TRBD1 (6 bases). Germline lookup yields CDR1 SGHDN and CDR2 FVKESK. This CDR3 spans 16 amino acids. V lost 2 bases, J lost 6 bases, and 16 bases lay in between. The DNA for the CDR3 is TGTGCCAGCAGCCAATCGAACAGGGTTGGAGCCGGGGAGCTGTTTTTT. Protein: CASSQSNRVGAGELFF.

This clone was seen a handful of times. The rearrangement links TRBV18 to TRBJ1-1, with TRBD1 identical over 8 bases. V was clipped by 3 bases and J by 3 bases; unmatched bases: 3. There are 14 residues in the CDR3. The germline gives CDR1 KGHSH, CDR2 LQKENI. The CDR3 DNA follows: TGTGCCAGCTCACCTCTGGACAGGGACACTGAAGCTTTCTTT. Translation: CASSPLDRDTEAFF.

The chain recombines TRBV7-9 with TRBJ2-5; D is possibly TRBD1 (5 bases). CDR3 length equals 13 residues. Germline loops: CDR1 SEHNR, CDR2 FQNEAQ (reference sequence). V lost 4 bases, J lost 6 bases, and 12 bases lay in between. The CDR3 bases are TGTGCCAGCAGCTCAGGACACGGACAGACCCAGTACTTC. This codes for CASSSGHGQTQYF.

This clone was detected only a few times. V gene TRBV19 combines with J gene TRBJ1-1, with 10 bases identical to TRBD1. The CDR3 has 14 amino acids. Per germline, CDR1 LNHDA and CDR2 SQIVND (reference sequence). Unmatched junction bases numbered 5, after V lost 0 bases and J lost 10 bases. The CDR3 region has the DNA TGTGCCAGTAGTATAGATCGCGGGACAGGGGTAGCTTTCTTT. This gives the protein CASSIDRGTGVAFF.